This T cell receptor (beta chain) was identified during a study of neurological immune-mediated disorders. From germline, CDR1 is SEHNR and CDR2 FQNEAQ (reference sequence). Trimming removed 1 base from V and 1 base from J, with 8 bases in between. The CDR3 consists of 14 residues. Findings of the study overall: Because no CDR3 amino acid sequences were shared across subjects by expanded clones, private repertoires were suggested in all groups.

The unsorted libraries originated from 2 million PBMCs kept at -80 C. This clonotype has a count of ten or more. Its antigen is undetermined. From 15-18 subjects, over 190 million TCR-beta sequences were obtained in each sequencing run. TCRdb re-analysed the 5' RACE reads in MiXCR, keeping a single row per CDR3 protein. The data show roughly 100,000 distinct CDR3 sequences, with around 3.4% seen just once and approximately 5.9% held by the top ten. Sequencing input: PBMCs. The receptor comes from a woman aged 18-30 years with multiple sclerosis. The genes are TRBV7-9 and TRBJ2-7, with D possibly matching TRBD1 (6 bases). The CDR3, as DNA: TGTGCCAGCAGCTTAGAGGACAGTTCCTACGAGCAGTACTTC. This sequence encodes CASSLEDSSYEQYF.